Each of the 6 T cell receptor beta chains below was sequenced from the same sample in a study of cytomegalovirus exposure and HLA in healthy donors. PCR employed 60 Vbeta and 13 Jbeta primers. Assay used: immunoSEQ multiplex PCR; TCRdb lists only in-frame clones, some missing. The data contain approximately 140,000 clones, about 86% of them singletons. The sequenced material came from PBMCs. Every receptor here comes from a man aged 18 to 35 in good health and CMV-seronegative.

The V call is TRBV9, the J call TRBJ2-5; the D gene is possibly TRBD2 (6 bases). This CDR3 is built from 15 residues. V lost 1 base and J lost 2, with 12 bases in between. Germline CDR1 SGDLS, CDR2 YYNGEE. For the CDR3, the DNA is TGTGCCAGCAGCGTAAGGGGACTGCTACAAGAGACCCAGTACTTC. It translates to CASSVRGLLQETQYF.

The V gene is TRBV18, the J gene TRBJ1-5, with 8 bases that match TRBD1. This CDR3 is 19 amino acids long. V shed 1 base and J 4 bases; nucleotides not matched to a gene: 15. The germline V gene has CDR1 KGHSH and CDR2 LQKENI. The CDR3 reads CASSPRVGQGLGINQPQHF. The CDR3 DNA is TGTGCCAGCTCACCACGAGTCGGACAGGGATTGGGGATTAATCAGCCCCAGCATTTT.

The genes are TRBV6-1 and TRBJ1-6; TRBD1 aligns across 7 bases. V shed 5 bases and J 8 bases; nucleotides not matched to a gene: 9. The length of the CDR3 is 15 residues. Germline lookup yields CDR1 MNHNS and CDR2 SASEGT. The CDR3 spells CASSPGQSFYSPLHF. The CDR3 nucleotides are TGTGCCAGCAGTCCGGGACAGTCGTTCTATTCACCCCTCCACTTT.

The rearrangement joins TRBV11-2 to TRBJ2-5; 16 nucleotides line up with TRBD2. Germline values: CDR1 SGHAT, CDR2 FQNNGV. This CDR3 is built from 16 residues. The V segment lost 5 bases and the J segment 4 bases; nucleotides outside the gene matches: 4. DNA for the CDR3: TGTGCCAGCAGCACAGGGACTAGCGGGGGGGGAGAGACCCAGTACTTC. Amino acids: CASSTGTSGGGETQYF.

DNA for the CDR3: TGCGCCAGCAGCCAAGCGTTAAGGGGTATTCAGGGAAACACCATATATTTT. Its translation is CASSQALRGIQGNTIYF. The rearrangement uses TRBV4-3 and TRBJ1-3; perhaps TRBD1 as D (5 bases). The CDR3 is 17 amino acids. V shed 1 base and J shed 4 bases, with 17 bases lying between them. The germline gives CDR1 LGHNA, CDR2 YSLEER.

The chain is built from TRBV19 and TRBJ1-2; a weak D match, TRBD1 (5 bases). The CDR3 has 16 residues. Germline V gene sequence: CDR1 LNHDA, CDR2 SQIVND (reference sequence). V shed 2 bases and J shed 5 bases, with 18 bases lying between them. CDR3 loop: CASSIWAQTDQYGYTF. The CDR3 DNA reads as TGTGCCAGTAGTATATGGGCCCAGACAGACCAGTATGGCTACACCTTC. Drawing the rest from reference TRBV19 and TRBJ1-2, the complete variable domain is DGGITQSPKYLFRKEGQNVTLSCEQNLNHDAMYWYRQDPGQGLRLIYYSQIVNDFQKGDIAEGYSVSREKKESFPLTVTSAQKNPTAFYLCASSIWAQTDQYGYTFGSGTRLTVV.